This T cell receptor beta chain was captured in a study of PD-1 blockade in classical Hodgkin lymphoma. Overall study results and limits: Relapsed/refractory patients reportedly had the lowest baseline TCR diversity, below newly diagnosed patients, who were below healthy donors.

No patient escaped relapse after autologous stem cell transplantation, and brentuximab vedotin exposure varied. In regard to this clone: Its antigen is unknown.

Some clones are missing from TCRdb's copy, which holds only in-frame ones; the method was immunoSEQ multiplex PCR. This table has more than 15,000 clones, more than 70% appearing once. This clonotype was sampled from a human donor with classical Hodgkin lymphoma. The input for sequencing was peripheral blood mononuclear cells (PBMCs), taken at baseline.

CDR3 sequence (DNA): TGTGCCAGCAGTGAAGAGTGGAGTGCCTCCTCCCCCTACGAGCAGTACTTC. It encodes CASSEEWSASSPYEQYF. This chain joins TRBV6-1 and TRBJ2-7; D unresolved. Germline V lookup: CDR1 MNHNS, CDR2 SASEGT. The CDR3 extends over 17 amino acids. The germline V and J ends were trimmed by 1 base and 2 bases, with 18 bases remaining between them.